This T cell receptor (beta chain) was sequenced for a study of shared clonotypes between healthy human individuals. The wider study: Every donor yielded three CD4 naive, three CD4 memory, two CD8 naive and one CD8 memory plate. The study's findings and limits: On the whole, naive subsets had larger estimated richness than memory subsets had. When compared with the clonotypes that were shared by all four sorted-subset donors, the non-shared clonotypes turned out to have lower generation probabilities.

The germline V gene has CDR1 SQVTM and CDR2 ANQGSEA. This CDR3 has 12 amino acids. V lost 4 bases and J lost 5, with 9 bases in between. Donors included only healthy HIV-negative adults lacking recent acute infections or vaccinations. With respect to this clone: Its specificity is not known. Other DNA sequences in the same sample also yield this CDR3.

Generated by immunoSEQ multiplex PCR, the TCRdb table keeps only in-frame clones and is missing some. The sample lists about 680,000 clones, 74% occurring once. The receptor's source is a woman between 25 and 40 years old in good health. The V gene is TRBV29-1, the J gene TRBJ1-5; D unclear. The sequenced material came from memory CD4+ T cells sorted from blood. Documented subset: CD45RA-negative fraction. The CDR3 sequence is CSVGEGDQPQHF. CDR3 bases: TGCAGCGTTGGGGAAGGAGATCAGCCCCAGCATTTT.